The 5 T cell receptor beta chains reported below all come from one sample, sequenced in a study of shared clonotypes between healthy human individuals. The repertoire was sequenced with immunoSEQ multiplex PCR; TCRdb's copy has only in-frame clones and lacks some. The table includes some 490,000 clones, 81% detected once. Sequencing input: PBMCs. All receptors derive from a woman aged 40 to 50 in good health. Some clones in this sample may be carry-over from other donors' samples.

In the case of this clone: A single base is all that separates this from a far larger clone, so a read error is likely. The chain is built from TRBV9 and TRBJ2-2; no firm D call. Germline V CDR1 and CDR2: SGDLS, YYNGEE. This CDR3 contains 14 residues. The CDR3 bases are TGTGCCAGCAGCGCCGCCCAATCAACCGTGGAGCTGTTTTTT. Its protein is CASSAAQSTVELFF.

This chain links TRBV15 with TRBJ2-1; D not resolved. This CDR3 comprises 14 residues. Germline-derived CDR1 and CDR2 are LNHNV and YYDKDF (reference sequence). V was trimmed by 3 bases and J by 4 bases, leaving 10 bases between them. CDR3 sequence: CATSRAALYNEQFF. CDR3 sequence (DNA): TGTGCCACCAGCAGGGCAGCTTTATACAATGAGCAGTTCTTC.

Points on this clone: It is likely a read error: a sequence one base away is far more abundant. The same CDR3 is also encoded by other DNA sequences in this sample. J is TRBJ1-1 and V is TRBV2; no firm D call. The CDR3 runs to 13 residues. The germline V gene encodes CDR1 SNHLY and CDR2 FYNNEI. The CDR3 region has the DNA TGTGCCAGTAGTGAACTACCGAACACTGAAGCTTTCTTT. This translates into CASSELPNTEAFF.

Ten or more counts support this clone. Given the absence of the conserved phenylalanine or tryptophan at the CDR3 end, a read error is likely. The limits of the CDR3 on the DNA are not certain, so only TCRdb's listed CDR3 is given. The V gene is TRBV5-5, the J gene TRBJ1-1. Germline CDR1 SGHKS, CDR2 YYEKEE (reference sequence). Inclusive of both ends, the CDR3 amounts to 13 amino acids. The CDR3 spells CASSLDSLLPAFI.

The rearrangement links TRBV20-1 to TRBJ1-1; TRBD1 is a possible D gene (5 bases). Between the trimmed V and J ends, which lost 3 bases and 8 bases, there was a span of 10 bases. Germline lookup yields CDR1 DFQATT and CDR2 SNEGSKA (reference sequence). CDR3 length equals 11 residues. CDR3: CSASRGGEAFF. Written as DNA, the CDR3 is TGCAGTGCTAGCCGCGGGGGGGAAGCTTTCTTT.